This T cell receptor beta chain comes out of a study of T cell responses to AZD1222 COVID-19 vaccine. The table came from immunoSEQ multiplex PCR; TCRdb's copy has only in-frame clones and leaves some out. Of 100,000 or so clones in the sample, approximately 91% are singletons; the top ten hold roughly 3.7%. J gave up 10 bases and V 1 base, and 13 bases lay outside the gene matches. The CDR3 is made up of 16 amino acids. Germline V gene sequence: CDR1 SGHVS, CDR2 FQNEAQ. The rearrangement links TRBV7-8 to TRBJ1-1, with 9 bases aligning to TRBD1. The sequence was obtained from an adult in good health. The specimen was peripheral blood, collected on day 0 of AZD1222 vaccination. This CDR3 is CASSLGRGQGIIRAFF. CDR3 DNA sequence: TGTGCCAGCAGCTTAGGACGCGGACAGGGGATCATACGAGCTTTCTTT.